Presented here are 22 T cell receptor beta chains from one specimen sequenced in a study of shared clonotypes between healthy human individuals. Assay used: immunoSEQ multiplex PCR; TCRdb lists only in-frame clones, some missing. The data show some 450,000 clones, approximately 80% seen once. Sample: PBMCs. The receptors were gathered from a woman between 40 and 55 years old in good health. Some clones in this sample may be carry-over from other donors' samples.

A note on this clone: This may be a read error: a much more frequent sequence differs by one nucleotide. The CDR3 end shows no conserved phenylalanine or tryptophan, and so a read error is likely. The CDR3 loop reads CSVLSSSGARGELFL. The CDR3 nucleotides read TGCAGCGTTTTATCGTCTAGCGGGGCCCGCGGGGAGCTGTTTCTT. The genes are TRBV29-1 and TRBJ2-2; 9 bases match TRBD2. The CDR3 extends over 15 amino acids. J lost 7 bases, V lost 5 bases, and 11 bases had no gene match. Germline assignment: CDR1 SQVTM and CDR2 ANQGSEA.

This chain joins TRBV28 and TRBJ1-1; D perhaps matches TRBD1 (6 bases). The V and J ends lost 6 bases and 7 bases respectively, with 9 bases between them. The CDR3 spans 11 residues. Germline-derived CDR1 and CDR2 are MDHEN and SYDVKM. The DNA of the CDR3 is TGTGCCAGCAGATTGGACAGTGAAGCTTTCTTT. Encoded protein: CASRLDSEAFF. Together with reference TRBV28 and TRBJ1-1, the CDR3 gives the full variable domain: DVKVTQSSRYLVKRTGEKVFLECVQDMDHENMFWYRQDPGLGLRLIYFSYDVKMKEKGDIPEGYSVSREKKERFSLILESASTNQTSMYLCASRLDSEAFFGQGTRLTVV.

This CDR3 reads CAWRQAGGGDTQYF. CDR3 DNA sequence: TGTGCCTGGAGGCAGGCGGGGGGGGGAGATACGCAGTATTTT. J is TRBJ2-3 and V is TRBV30; 9 positions match TRBD2. With V trimmed by 3 bases and J by 5 bases, 6 bases remained unmatched. Looked up from germline, CDR1 is GTSNPN and CDR2 is SVGIG (reference sequence). The CDR3 consists of 14 residues.

The chain couples TRBV29-1 to TRBJ2-7, with D possibly called TRBD1 or TRBD2 (5 bases each). The germline V and J ends were trimmed by 6 bases and 2 bases, with 17 bases remaining between them. The CDR3 is made up of 14 amino acids. Germline V lookup: CDR1 SQVTM, CDR2 ANQGSEA. The CDR3 sequence: CSVALKKGPYEQYF. The CDR3 bases are TGCAGCGTCGCCTTGAAGAAGGGACCCTACGAGCAGTACTTC.

The chain uses TRBV5-4 and TRBJ1-2, with D possibly being TRBD1 (5 bases). Germline lookup yields CDR1 SGHNT and CDR2 YYREEE (reference sequence). CDR3 length: 17 residues. Deletions cut 4 bases from V and 4 bases from J, with 23 bases between. The CDR3 reads CASSNNSTPGTFYGYTF. CDR3 coding DNA: TGTGCCAGCAGCAACAATAGCACCCCCGGGACGTTCTATGGCTACACCTTC.

The chain couples TRBV6-5 to TRBJ2-7, with TRBD1 as a possible D gene (5 bases). Germline V gives CDR1 MNHEY, CDR2 SVGAGI. Trimming cost V 3 bases and J 1 base, with 7 bases left between them. This CDR3 is 13 amino acids long. CDR3 sequence reads: CASSYQGSYEQYF. In DNA, the CDR3 is TGTGCCAGCAGTTATCAGGGATCCTACGAGCAGTACTTC.

This clone was found many times. The chain has TRBV28 and TRBJ2-3; 9 bases line up with TRBD2. The CDR3 runs 16 residues. In germline, CDR1 is MDHEN, CDR2 SYDVKM. V was clipped by 8 bases and J by 6 bases; unmatched bases: 15. CDR3 in amino acids: CASLTSRREGRDTQYF. DNA for the CDR3: TGTGCCAGCCTAACTAGCCGGCGGGAGGGCCGCGATACGCAGTATTTT.

V usage is TRBV11-2 and J usage is TRBJ2-2; D gene ambiguous. Per the germline V gene, CDR1 is SGHAT and CDR2 is FQNNGV. The CDR3 runs to 13 residues. V was pared by 5 bases and J by 7 bases, with 11 bases between. Written as DNA, the CDR3 is TGTGCCAGCAGCGCGATTACGGTCGGGGAGCTGTTTTTT. Translated, it gives CASSAITVGELFF.

The chain couples TRBV4-3 to TRBJ1-1; no firm D call. Trimming left V 4 bases short and J 0 bases short, with 9 bases between. This CDR3 is built from 14 residues. Germline V lookup: CDR1 LGHNA, CDR2 YSLEER. Written as DNA, the CDR3 is TGCGCCAGCAGCCCAAGCCGGTTGAACACTGAAGCTTTCTTT. Translating gives CASSPSRLNTEAFF.

This sequence joins TRBV28 and TRBJ2-7, with 10 nucleotides matching TRBD1. Trimming cost V 5 bases and J 2 bases; bases outside gene matches: 6. This CDR3 contains 15 residues. Germline V gives CDR1 MDHEN, CDR2 SYDVKM. The DNA of the CDR3 is TGTGCCAGCAGTACTACCGGGACAGGGGCCTACGAGCAGTACTTC. It codes for CASSTTGTGAYEQYF.

The chain carries TRBV30 and TRBJ2-3; D ambiguous. Germline loops: CDR1 GTSNPN, CDR2 SVGIG (reference sequence). Trimming removed 0 bases at V and 2 bases at J, with 9 bases between. There are 14 residues in the CDR3. CDR3 residues: CAWSVLGTTDTQYF. CDR3 nucleotides: TGTGCCTGGAGTGTACTCGGAACCACAGATACGCAGTATTTT.

The chain has TRBV4-3 and TRBJ2-3, with 8 bases aligning to TRBD2. Per the germline V gene, CDR1 is LGHNA and CDR2 is YSLEER. V shed 0 bases, J shed 2 bases, and the junction held 13 bases outside the gene matches. This CDR3 has 19 amino acids. The CDR3 protein is CASSQDLGSGSWDTDTQYF. CDR3 DNA sequence: TGCGCCAGCAGCCAAGATCTGGGAAGCGGGAGCTGGGACACAGATACGCAGTATTTT.

V gene TRBV14 combines with J gene TRBJ2-1; no reliable D call. CDR3 size: 12 residues. Germline V gene sequence: CDR1 SGHDN, CDR2 FVKESK. Trimming pared 1 base from V and 7 bases from J, leaving 5 bases between. In DNA form, the CDR3 reads TGTGCCAGCAGCCAAGTTAGGAATGAGCAGTTCTTC. It yields the protein CASSQVRNEQFF.

The chain links TRBV28 to TRBJ1-3; D gene uncertain. The V gene lost 3 bases and the J gene lost 0 bases, with 12 bases spanning the gap. Germline V gene data show CDR1 as MDHEN and CDR2 as SYDVKM. CDR3 length equals 16 residues. The DNA of the CDR3 is TGTGCCAGCAGTTTCTATTTGGGAAACTCTGGAAACACCATATATTTT. It encodes CASSFYLGNSGNTIYF.

V is TRBV28 and J is TRBJ2-7; a possible D gene is TRBD2 (6 bases). The CDR3 sequence is 13 residues long. CDR1 and CDR2 from the germline V gene are MDHEN and SYDVKM. Trimming stripped 10 bases from V and 3 bases from J, with 16 bases between. CDR3 DNA: TGTGCCACCCGGGGGTCGGCGCTCTACGAGCAGTACTTC. Protein: CATRGSALYEQYF.

The CDR3 nucleotides read TGTGCCAGCAGTGCGCGGAGACAAGAGACCCAGTACTTC. It encodes CASSARRQETQYF. V and J are TRBV6-1 and TRBJ2-5; D is undetermined. V was clipped by 4 bases and J by 2 bases, with 8 bases between them. Germline V CDR1 and CDR2: MNHNS, SASEGT. The CDR3 loop spans 13 amino acids.

The chain recombines TRBV28 with TRBJ2-7; 8 bases agree with TRBD2. The CDR3 runs to 15 residues. Germline CDR1 is MDHEN and CDR2 is SYDVKM. The V segment lost 2 bases and the J segment 2 bases; nucleotides outside the gene matches: 5. CDR3 sequence (DNA): TGTGCCAGCAGTTTAGGACTAGCAGTCACCTACGAGCAGTACTTC. Protein sequence: CASSLGLAVTYEQYF.

The chain links TRBV29-1 to TRBJ2-7, with 7 bases identical to TRBD1. V lost 4 bases and J lost 0; bases outside the gene matches: 6. Germline CDR1 is SQVTM and CDR2 is ANQGSEA. This CDR3 has 14 residues. This CDR3 is CSVGVGQDSYEQYF. CDR3 in DNA: TGCAGCGTTGGGGTCGGACAGGACTCCTACGAGCAGTACTTC.

This clone was observed a handful of times. This sequence is one base from a far larger clone and is likely a read error. The chain couples TRBV30 to TRBJ2-2; D possibly matches TRBD1 or TRBD2 (5 bases each). V gave up 8 bases and J gave up 6 bases, with 19 bases separating them. The CDR3 is 14 residues long. CDR1 and CDR2 (germline): GTSNPN, SVGIG (reference sequence). CDR3 sequence (DNA): TGTGCCCGGGCCGGGACCGCCTTCTCCGGGGAGCTGTTTTTT. Translated, it gives CARAGTAFSGELFF.

V gene TRBV9 combines with J gene TRBJ2-1; TRBD2 agrees at 12 bases. Looked up from germline, CDR1 is SGDLS and CDR2 is YYNGEE. Trimming at V came to 2 bases and at J to 5 bases, leaving 5 bases not matched to a gene. The CDR3 loop spans 16 amino acids. CDR3 in DNA: TGTGCCAGCAGCGTCCAACTAGCGGGGGGACACAATGAGCAGTTCTTC. Its translation is CASSVQLAGGHNEQFF.

This clone was seen only once. An end of the junction differs from the germline gene, which may be a read error. The rearrangement links TRBV7-2 to TRBJ2-3; 9 bases align to TRBD2. Germline lookup yields CDR1 SGHTA and CDR2 FQGNSA. This CDR3 contains 13 residues. The CDR3: CASSYIAGDPQYF. The CDR3, as DNA: TGTGCCAGCAGCTATATAGCGGGAGATCCGCAGTATTTT.

This clone was picked up many times. The sample carries other DNA sequences with the same CDR3. The gene calls are TRBV29-1 and TRBJ1-2; perhaps TRBD1 as D (5 bases). Germline CDR1 is SQVTM and CDR2 is ANQGSEA. Trimming cost V 3 bases and J 1 base, with 9 bases left between them. The CDR3 consists of 13 residues. The CDR3 nucleotides are TGCAGCGTTGATAGGGGAGGTAACTATGGCTACACCTTC. This gives the protein CSVDRGGNYGYTF.